This T cell receptor (beta chain) is from a study of blood T cell repertoires in COVID-19. The wider study: Samples representing acute and convalescent COVID-19 were sourced from the United States, Italy and Spain. The cDNA or gDNA used as material had been derived from T cells, B-cell-depleted T cells, or PBMCs.

The V gene lost 8 bases and the J gene lost 3 bases, with 20 bases spanning the gap. CDR3 length: 15 residues. Germline assignment: CDR1 SGHTA and CDR2 FQGTGA. Measured with immunoSEQ multiplex PCR; TCRdb has only the in-frame clones, and not every one. This table holds around 270,000 clones, roughly 91% found once. This receptor was obtained from a man aged 40-55 years with acute or convalescent COVID-19. The sequencing input was peripheral blood. The rearrangement joins TRBV7-3 to TRBJ2-7, with D tentatively TRBD1 (6 bases). The CDR3 reads CASSGNLRGNYEQYF. CDR3 DNA sequence: TGTGCCAGCTCGGGTAACCTCAGGGGCAACTACGAGCAGTACTTC.